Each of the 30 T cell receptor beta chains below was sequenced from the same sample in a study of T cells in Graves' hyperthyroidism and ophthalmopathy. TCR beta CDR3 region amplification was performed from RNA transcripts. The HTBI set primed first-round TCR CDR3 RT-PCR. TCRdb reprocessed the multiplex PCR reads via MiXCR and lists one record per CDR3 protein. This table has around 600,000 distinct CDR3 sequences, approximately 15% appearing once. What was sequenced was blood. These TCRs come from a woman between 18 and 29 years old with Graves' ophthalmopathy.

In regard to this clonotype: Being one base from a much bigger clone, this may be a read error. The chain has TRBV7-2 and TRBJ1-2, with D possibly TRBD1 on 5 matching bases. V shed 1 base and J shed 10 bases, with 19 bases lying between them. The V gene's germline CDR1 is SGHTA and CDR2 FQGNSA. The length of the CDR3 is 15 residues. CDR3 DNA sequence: TGTGCCAGCAGCTTAGAGGGACGGCGACTCGGTGACTACACCTTC. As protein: CASSLEGRRLGDYTF.

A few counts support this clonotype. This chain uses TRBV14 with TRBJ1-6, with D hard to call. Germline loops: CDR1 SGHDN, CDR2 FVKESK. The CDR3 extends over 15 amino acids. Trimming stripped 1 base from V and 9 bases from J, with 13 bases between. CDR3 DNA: TGTGCCAGCAGCCAAGTCGGAGGGATGGCTTCACCCCTCCACTTT. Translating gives CASSQVGGMASPLHF.

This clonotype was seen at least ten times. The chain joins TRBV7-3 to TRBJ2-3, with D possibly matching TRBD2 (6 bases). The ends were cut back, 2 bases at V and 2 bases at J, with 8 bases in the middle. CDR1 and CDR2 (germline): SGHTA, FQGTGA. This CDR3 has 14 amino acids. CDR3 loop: CASSLGGFTDTQYF. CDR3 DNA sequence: TGTGCCAGCAGCTTAGGGGGGTTCACAGATACGCAGTATTTT.

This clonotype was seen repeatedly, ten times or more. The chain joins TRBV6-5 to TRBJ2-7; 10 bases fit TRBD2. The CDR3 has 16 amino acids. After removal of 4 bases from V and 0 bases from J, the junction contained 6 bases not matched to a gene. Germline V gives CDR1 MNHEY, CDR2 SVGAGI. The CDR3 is CASSSYGLADSYEQYF. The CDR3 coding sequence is TGTGCCAGCAGTTCCTACGGACTAGCGGACTCCTACGAGCAGTACTTC.

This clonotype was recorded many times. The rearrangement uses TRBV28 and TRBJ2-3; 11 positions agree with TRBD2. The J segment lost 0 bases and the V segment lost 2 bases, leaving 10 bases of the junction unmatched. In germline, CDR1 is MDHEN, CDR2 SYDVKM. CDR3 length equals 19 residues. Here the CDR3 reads CASSLPTSGGAASTDTQYF. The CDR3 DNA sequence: TGTGCCAGCAGTTTACCCACTAGCGGGGGAGCCGCTAGCACAGATACGCAGTATTTT.

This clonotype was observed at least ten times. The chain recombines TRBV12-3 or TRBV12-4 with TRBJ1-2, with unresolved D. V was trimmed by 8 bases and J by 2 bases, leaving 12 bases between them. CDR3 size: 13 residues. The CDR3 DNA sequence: TGTGCCAGCTCCCGTTCAGAAAACTATGGCTACACCTTC. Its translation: CASSRSENYGYTF.

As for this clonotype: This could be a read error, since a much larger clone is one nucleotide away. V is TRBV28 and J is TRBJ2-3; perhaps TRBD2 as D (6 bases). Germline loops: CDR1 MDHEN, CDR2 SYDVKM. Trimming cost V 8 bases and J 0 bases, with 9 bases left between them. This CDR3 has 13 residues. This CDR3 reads CASYLASTDTQYF. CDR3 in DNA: TGTGCCAGCTACCTAGCGAGCACAGATACGCAGTATTTT.

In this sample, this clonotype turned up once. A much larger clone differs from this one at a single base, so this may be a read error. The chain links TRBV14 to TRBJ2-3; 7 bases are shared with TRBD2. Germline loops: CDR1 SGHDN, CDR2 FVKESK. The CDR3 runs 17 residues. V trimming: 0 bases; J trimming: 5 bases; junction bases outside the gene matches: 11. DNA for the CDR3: TGTGCCAGCAGCCAAGATCGGGGGGATGCGTCCAGAGATACGCAGTATTTT. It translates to CASSQDRGDASRDTQYF.

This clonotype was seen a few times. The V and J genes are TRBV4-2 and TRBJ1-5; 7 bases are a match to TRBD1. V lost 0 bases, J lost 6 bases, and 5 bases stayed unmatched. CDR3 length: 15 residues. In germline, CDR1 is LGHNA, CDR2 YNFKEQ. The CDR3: CASSQEGDSSQPQHF. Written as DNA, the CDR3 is TGTGCCAGCAGCCAAGAGGGGGACAGCTCTCAGCCCCAGCATTTT.

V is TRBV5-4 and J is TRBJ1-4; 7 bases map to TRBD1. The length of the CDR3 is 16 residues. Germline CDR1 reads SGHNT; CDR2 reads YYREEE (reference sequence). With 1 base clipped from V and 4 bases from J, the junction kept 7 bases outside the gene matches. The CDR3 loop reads CASSLKGWDSNEKLFF. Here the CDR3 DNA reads TGTGCCAGCAGCTTGAAGGGCTGGGACAGTAATGAAAAACTGTTTTTT. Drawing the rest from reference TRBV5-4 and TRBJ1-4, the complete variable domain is ETGVTQSPTHLIKTRGQQVTLRCSSQSGHNTVSWYQQALGQGPQFIFQYYREEENGRGNFPPRFSGLQFPNYSSELNVNALELDDSALYLCASSLKGWDSNEKLFFGSGTQLSVL.

CDR3 sequence reads: CAISLGTRGGETQYF. The DNA for the CDR3 is TGTGCCATCAGCCTCGGGACAAGGGGGGGAGAGACCCAGTACTTC. The chain carries TRBV10-3 and TRBJ2-5, with D perhaps TRBD2 (7 bases). CDR3 length equals 15 residues. Germline V gene data show CDR1 as ENHRY and CDR2 as SYGVKD. V lost 6 bases to trimming and J lost 4 bases, with 18 bases between them.

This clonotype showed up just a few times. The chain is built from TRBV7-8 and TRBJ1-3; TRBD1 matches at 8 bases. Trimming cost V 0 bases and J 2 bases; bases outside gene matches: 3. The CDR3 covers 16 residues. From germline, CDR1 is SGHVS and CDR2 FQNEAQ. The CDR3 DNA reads TGTGCCAGCAGCTTAGCGGAGACAGGGGCTGGAAACACCATATATTTT. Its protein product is CASSLAETGAGNTIYF. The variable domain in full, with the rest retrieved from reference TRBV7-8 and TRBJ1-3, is GAGVSQSPRYKVAKRGQDVALRCDPISGHVSLFWYQQALGQGPEFLTYFQNEAQLDKSGLPSDRFFAERPEGSVSTLKIQRTQQEDSAVYLCASSLAETGAGNTIYFGEGSWLTVV.

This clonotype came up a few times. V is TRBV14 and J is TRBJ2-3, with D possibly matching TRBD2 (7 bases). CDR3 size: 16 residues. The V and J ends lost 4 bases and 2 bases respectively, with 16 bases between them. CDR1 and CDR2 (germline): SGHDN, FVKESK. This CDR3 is CASSPRGGRATDTQYF. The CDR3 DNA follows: TGTGCCAGCAGCCCGAGGGGGGGGAGGGCCACAGATACGCAGTATTTT.

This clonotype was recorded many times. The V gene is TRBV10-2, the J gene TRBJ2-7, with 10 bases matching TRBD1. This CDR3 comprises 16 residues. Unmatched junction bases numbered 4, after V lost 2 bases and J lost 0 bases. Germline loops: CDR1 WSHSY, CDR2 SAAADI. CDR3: CASSETRTGGSYEQYF. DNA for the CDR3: TGCGCCAGCAGTGAGACTAGGACAGGGGGCTCCTACGAGCAGTACTTC.

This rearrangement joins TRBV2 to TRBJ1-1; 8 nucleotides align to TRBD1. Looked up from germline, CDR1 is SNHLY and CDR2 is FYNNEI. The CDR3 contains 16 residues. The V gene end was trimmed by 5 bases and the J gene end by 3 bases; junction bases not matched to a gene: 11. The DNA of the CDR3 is TGTGCCAGCAGTTACTCGAGAGACAGGGGAGACACTGAAGCTTTCTTT. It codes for CASSYSRDRGDTEAFF.

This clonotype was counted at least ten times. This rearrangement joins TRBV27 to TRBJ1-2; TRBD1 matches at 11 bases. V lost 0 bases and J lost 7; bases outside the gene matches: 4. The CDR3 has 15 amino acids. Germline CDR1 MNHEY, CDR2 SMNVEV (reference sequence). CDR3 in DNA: TGTGCCAGCAGTTTATCGACGGGACAGGGGGGTGGCTACACCTTC. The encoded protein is CASSLSTGQGGGYTF.

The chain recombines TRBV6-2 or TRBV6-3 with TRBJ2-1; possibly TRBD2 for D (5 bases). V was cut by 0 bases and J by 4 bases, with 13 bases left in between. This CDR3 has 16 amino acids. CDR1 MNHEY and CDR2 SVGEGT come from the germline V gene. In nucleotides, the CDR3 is TGTGCCAGCAGTTACTCCACCACTAGAAGGTACAATGAGCAGTTCTTC. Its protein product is CASSYSTTRRYNEQFF.

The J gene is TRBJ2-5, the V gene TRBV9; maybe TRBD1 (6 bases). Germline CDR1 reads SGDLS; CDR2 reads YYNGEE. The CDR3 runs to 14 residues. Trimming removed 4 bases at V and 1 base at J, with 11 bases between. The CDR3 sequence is CASSNSTGQETQYF. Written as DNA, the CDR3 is TGTGCCAGCAGCAACTCGACAGGCCAAGAGACCCAGTACTTC.

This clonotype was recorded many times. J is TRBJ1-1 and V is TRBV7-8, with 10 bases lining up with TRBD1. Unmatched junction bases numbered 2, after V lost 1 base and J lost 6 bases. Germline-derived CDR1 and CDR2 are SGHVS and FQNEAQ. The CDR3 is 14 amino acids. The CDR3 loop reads CASSLEGTGAEAFF. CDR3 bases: TGTGCCAGCAGCTTAGAAGGGACAGGGGCTGAAGCTTTCTTT.

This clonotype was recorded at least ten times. The CDR3: CASTQTGRNTEAFF. The CDR3 DNA reads TGTGCCAGTACCCAGACAGGGAGAAACACTGAAGCTTTCTTT. The chain combines TRBV19 with TRBJ1-1; 7 bases agree with TRBD1. In germline, CDR1 is LNHDA, CDR2 SQIVND (reference sequence). This CDR3 has 14 amino acids. With 7 bases clipped from V and 2 bases from J, the junction kept 7 bases outside the gene matches.

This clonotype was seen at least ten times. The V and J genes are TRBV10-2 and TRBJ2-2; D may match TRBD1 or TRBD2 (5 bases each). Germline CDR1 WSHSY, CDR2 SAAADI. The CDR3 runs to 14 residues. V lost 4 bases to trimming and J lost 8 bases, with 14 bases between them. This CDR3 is CASSARDASGELFF. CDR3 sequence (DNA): TGCGCCAGCAGTGCCCGGGACGCATCAGGGGAGCTGTTTTTT.

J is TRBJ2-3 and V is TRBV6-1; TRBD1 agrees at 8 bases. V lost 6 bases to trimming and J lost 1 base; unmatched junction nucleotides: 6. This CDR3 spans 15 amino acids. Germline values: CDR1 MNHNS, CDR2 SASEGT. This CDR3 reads CASRQAGGGTDTQYF. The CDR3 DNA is TGTGCCAGCAGGCAAGCAGGGGGCGGCACAGATACGCAGTATTTT.

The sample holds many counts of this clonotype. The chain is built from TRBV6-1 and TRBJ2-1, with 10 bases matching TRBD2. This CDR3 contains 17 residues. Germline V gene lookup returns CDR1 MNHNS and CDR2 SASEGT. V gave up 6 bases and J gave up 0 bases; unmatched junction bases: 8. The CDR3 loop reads CASSPGLAVLSYNEQFF. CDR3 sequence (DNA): TGTGCCAGCAGCCCCGGACTAGCGGTTCTCTCCTACAATGAGCAGTTCTTC.

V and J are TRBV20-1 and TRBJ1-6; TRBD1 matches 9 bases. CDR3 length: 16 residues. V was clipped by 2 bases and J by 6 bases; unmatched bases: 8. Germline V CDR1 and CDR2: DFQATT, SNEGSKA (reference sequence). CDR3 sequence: CSARRPGTGINSPLHF. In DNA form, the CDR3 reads TGCAGTGCTAGACGTCCCGGGACAGGGATTAATTCACCCCTCCACTTT.

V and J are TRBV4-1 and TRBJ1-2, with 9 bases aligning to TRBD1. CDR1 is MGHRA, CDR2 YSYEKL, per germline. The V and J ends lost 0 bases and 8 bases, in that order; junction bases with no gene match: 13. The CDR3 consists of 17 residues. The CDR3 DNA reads TGCGCCAGCAGCCAAGAACCCGGGACAGGGAGAGCTGACGGCTACACCTTC. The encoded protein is CASSQEPGTGRADGYTF.

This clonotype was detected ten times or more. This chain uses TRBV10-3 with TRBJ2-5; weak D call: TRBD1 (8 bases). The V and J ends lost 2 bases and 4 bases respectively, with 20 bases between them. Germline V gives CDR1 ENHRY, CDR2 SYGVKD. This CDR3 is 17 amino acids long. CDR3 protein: CAISETAGTGGRETQYF. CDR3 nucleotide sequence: TGTGCCATCAGTGAGACCGCCGGGACAGGCGGGAGAGAGACCCAGTACTTC.

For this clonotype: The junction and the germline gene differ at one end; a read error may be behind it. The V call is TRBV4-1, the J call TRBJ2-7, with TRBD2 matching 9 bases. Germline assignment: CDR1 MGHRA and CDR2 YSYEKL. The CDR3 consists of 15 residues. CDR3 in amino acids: CASSQVSSGTHEQYF. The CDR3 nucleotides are TGTGCCAGCAGCCAAGTTTCTAGCGGGACACACGAGCAGTACTTC.

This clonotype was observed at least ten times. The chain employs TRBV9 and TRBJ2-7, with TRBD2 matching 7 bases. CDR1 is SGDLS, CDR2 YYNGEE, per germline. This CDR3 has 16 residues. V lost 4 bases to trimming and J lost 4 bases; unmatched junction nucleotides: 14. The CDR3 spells CASSPPGGAGVYEQYF. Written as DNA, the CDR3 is TGTGCCAGCAGCCCCCCCGGAGGGGCGGGAGTATACGAGCAGTACTTC.

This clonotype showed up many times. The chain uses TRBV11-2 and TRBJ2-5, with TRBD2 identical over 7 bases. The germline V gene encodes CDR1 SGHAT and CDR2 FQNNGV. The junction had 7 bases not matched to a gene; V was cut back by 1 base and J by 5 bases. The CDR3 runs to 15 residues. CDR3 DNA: TGTGCCAGCAGCTTAGGGGGAGGGCCCCGGGAGACCCAGTACTTC. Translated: CASSLGGGPRETQYF. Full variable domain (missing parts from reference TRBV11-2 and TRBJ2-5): EAGVAQSPRYKIIEKRQSVAFWCNPISGHATLYWYQQILGQGPKLLIQFQNNGVVDDSQLPKDRFSAERLKGVDSTLKIQPAKLEDSAVYLCASSLGGGPRETQYFGPGTRLLVL.

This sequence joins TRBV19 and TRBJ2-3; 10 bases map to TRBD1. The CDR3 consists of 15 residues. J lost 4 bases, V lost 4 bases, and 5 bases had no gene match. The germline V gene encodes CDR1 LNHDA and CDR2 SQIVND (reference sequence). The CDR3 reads CASSTRDRGADTQYF. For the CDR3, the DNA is TGTGCCAGTAGTACAAGGGACAGGGGTGCAGATACGCAGTATTTT.